A single sample gave rise to the 4 T cell receptor beta chains below, sequenced in a study of PD-1 blockade in mismatch repair-deficient tumors. The method was immunoSEQ multiplex PCR; TCRdb's version includes in-frame clones alone and lacks a portion of them. This table has around 100,000 clones, 60% to 85% appearing once. Sequencing used peripheral blood, obtained 60 to 65 weeks after starting pembrolizumab. The receptors derive from an adult with mismatch repair-deficient cancer.

The chain carries TRBV4-1 and TRBJ1-4; tentative D call: TRBD1 (5 bases). CDR1 is MGHRA and CDR2 is YSYEKL in the germline V gene. V was cut by 1 base and J by 7 bases, with 19 bases left in between. The CDR3 is made up of 17 amino acids. CDR3 loop: CASSQVILRGAGEKLFF. CDR3 sequence (DNA): TGCGCCAGCAGCCAAGTAATTTTGAGGGGCGCAGGTGAAAAACTGTTTTTT.

The V call is TRBV10-2, the J call TRBJ2-1, with D possibly TRBD2 on 5 matching bases. In germline, CDR1 is WSHSY, CDR2 SAAADI. The CDR3 runs to 13 residues. V lost 3 bases and J lost 3, with 6 bases in between. CDR3 sequence reads: CASSDGNYNEQFF. In DNA, the CDR3 is TGCGCCAGCAGTGACGGGAACTACAATGAGCAGTTCTTC.

The chain combines TRBV21-1 with TRBJ2-1; TRBD2 is the table's D call and was not checked against the DNA. TRBV21-1 is shown as a pseudogene. The CDR3 covers 15 residues. CDR3 DNA sequence: TGTGCCAGCAGCAAAGGGGCGGGAGAGGGGAATGAGCAGTTCTTC. Translation gives CASSKGAGEGNEQFF.

This chain uses TRBV4-1 with TRBJ2-7; 7 nucleotides align to TRBD2. V shed 5 bases, J shed 0 bases, and the junction held 10 bases outside the gene matches. The CDR3 consists of 16 residues. Germline-derived CDR1 and CDR2 are MGHRA and YSYEKL. CDR3: CASSYWGGKSSYEQYF. CDR3 nucleotides: TGCGCCAGCAGCTACTGGGGGGGAAAGAGCTCCTACGAGCAGTACTTC.